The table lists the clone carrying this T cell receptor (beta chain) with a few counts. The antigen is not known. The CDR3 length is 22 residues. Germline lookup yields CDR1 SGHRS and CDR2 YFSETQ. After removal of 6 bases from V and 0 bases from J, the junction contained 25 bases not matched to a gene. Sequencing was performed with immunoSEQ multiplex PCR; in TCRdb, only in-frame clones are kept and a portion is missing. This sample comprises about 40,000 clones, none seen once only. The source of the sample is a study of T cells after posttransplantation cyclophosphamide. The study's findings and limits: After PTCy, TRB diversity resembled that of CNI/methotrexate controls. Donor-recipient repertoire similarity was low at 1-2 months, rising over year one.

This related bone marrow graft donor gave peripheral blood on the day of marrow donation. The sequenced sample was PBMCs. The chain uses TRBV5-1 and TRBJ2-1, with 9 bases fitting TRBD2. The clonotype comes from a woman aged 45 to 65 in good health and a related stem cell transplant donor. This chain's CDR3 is CASTSRGGASGAITSSYNEQFF. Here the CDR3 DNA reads TGCGCCAGCACCTCCCGGGGAGGGGCTAGCGGGGCAATTACGAGCTCCTACAATGAGCAGTTCTTC.